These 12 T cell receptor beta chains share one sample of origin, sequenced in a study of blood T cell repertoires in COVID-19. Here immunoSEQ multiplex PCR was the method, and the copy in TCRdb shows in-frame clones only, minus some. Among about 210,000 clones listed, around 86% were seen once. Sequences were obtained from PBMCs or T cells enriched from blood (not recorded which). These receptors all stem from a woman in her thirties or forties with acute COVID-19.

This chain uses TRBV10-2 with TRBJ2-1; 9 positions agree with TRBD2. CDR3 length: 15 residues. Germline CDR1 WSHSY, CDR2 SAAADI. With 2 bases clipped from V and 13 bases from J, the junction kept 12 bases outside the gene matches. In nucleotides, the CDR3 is TGCGCCAGCAGTGAGAGGCGGGAGGGGGCCGAGGAACAGTTCTTC. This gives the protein CASSERREGAEEQFF.

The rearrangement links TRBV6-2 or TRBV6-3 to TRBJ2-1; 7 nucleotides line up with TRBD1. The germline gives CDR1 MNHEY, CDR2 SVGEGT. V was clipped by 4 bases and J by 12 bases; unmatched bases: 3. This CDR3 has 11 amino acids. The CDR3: CASSSRQGQFF. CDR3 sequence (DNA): TGTGCCAGCAGTTCAAGACAGGGGCAGTTCTTC.

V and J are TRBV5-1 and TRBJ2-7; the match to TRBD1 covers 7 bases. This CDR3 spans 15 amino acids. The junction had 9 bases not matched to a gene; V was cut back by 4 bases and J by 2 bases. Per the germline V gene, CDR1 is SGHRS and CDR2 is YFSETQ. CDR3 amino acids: CASSPTGVPAYEQYF. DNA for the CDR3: TGCGCCAGCAGCCCTACAGGGGTTCCAGCCTACGAGCAGTACTTC.

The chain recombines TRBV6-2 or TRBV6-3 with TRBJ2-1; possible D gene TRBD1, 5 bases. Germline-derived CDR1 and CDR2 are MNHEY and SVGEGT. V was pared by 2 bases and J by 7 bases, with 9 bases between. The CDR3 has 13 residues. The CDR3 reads CASSYNSGNEQFF. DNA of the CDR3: TGTGCCAGCAGTTACAACTCAGGGAATGAGCAGTTCTTC.

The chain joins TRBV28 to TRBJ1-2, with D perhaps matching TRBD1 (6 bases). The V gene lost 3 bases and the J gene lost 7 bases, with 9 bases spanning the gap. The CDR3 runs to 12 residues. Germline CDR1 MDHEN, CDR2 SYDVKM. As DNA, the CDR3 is TGTGCCAGCAGTTTCACAGGGTTTGGCTACACCTTC. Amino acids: CASSFTGFGYTF.

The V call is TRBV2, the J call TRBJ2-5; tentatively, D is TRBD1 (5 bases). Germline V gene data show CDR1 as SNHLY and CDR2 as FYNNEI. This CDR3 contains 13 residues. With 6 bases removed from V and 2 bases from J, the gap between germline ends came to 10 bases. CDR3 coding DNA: TGTGCCAGCAGGGACATCAATCAAGAGACCCAGTACTTC. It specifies CASRDINQETQYF.

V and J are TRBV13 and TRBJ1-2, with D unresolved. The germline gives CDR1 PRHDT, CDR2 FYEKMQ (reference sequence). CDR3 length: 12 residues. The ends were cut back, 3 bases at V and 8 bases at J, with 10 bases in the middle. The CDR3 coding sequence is TGTGCCAGCAGCTTCGTTTCCGAGGGCTACACCTTC. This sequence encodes CASSFVSEGYTF.

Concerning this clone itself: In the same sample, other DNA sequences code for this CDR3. The CDR3 sequence is CASRQGSNQPQHF. The CDR3 DNA is TGTGCCAGTCGTCAGGGATCCAATCAGCCCCAGCATTTT. The gene calls are TRBV28 and TRBJ1-5, with D perhaps TRBD1 (5 bases). This CDR3 has 13 residues. V lost 9 bases and J lost 3, with 12 bases in between. Germline V gene lookup returns CDR1 MDHEN and CDR2 SYDVKM. The full variable domain, in which reference TRBV28 and TRBJ1-5 provide the parts outside the CDR3, is DVKVTQSSRYLVKRTGEKVFLECVQDMDHENMFWYRQDPGLGLRLIYFSYDVKMKEKGDIPEGYSVSREKKERFSLILESASTNQTSMYLCASRQGSNQPQHFGDGTRLSIL.

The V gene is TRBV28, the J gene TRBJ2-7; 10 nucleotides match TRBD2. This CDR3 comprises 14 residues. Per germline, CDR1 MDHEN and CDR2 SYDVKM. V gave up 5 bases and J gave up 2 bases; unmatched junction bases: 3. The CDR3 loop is CASSLLAGPYEQYF. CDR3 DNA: TGTGCCAGCAGTCTACTAGCGGGACCCTACGAGCAGTACTTC.

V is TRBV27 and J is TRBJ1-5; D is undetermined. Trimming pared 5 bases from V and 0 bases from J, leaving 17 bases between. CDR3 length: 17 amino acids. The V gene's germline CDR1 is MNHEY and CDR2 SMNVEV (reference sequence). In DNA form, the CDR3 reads TGTGCCAGCAGTCCAAGGACCGGGATGTATAGCAATCAGCCCCAGCATTTT. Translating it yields CASSPRTGMYSNQPQHF.

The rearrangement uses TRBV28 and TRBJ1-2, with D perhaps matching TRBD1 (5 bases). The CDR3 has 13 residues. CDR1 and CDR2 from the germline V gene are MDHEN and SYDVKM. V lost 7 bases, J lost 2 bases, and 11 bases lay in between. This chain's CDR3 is CASTLRGNYGYTF. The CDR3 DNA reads TGTGCCAGCACCCTGCGGGGCAACTATGGCTACACCTTC.

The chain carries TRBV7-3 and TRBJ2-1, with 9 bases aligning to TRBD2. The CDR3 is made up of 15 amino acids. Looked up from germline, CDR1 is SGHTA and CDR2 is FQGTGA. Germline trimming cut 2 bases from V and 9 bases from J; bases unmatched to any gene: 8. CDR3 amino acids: CASSLSVSGSTEQFF. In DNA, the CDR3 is TGTGCCAGCAGCTTATCGGTTAGCGGGAGTACTGAGCAGTTCTTC.